This T cell receptor (beta chain) was captured in a study of T-cell memory formation after mild COVID-19 listed by TCRdb under 2021. Regarding the study in general: TCR sequence clusters from the two donors were largely donor specific. In two donors, T-cell clones that expanded and contracted after mild COVID-19 were followed by sequencing TCRalpha and TCRbeta repertoires longitudinally. The cohort was made up of two young adult volunteers, one female and one male, who were previously healthy. What the work shows at the level of the full study, not this receptor alone: Some responding clones were detected in pre-infection memory, which suggested that pre-existing cross-reactive memory T cells had joined the SARS-CoV-2 response. Contracting CD4+ clones appeared mostly in the CM and EM memory subsets, whereas CD8+ clones were enriched in EMRA. Clones contracting from day 15 to 85 had balanced CD4/CD8 phenotypes, while a second wave expanding from day 15 to 37 was biased towards CD4+. The study covered only two mild cases, and larger cohorts including severe cases with pre-infection samples were considered necessary. The second-wave clones that peaked on day 37 were not confirmed to be SARS-CoV-2 specific.

A distance of 9 bases separates the germline ends of V and J, which lose 1 base and 3 bases respectively. CDR1 and CDR2 are read off the germline V gene as KGHSH and LQKENI. From the cysteine through the phenylalanine, the CDR3 covers 15 amino acids. Only the CDR3 DNA is retained, 45 bases long and in frame from the first base. Ficoll-Paque density gradient centrifugation was used to isolate PBMCs. Sequencing instrument: Illumina NovaSeq 6000. Using 5'RACE with constant-segment primers, TCRalpha and TCRbeta cDNA libraries were constructed, with sample barcodes and unique molecular identifiers added in the process. Trizol reagent was used to extract RNA from every sample. Libraries were amplified in two PCR steps, with a second sample barcode and Illumina TruSeq adapters added in the second step. Sequencing of the libraries was done on an Illumina NovaSeq, producing 2 x 150 bp paired-end reads. The authors' analysis ran thus. Reads were demultiplexed and collapsed into UMI-guided consensus sequences with migec v1.2.7. Using mixcr v2.1.11, UMI consensuses were aligned to TRA and TRB V and J templates and then assembled into clonotypes. Expanded or contracted clonotypes were those called significant by both edgeR and NoisET, with noise models trained on biological replicates. edgeR calls used a false discovery rate-adjusted p below 0.01 and a log2 fold-change threshold of 1. As an exploratory analysis of dynamics, max-normalized trajectories of the 1000 most abundant clonotypes were examined with PCA combined with hierarchical clustering. The CD4 or CD8 phenotype of responding clones was assigned using the separately sequenced CD4+ and CD8+ repertoires. The public sequencing data were trimmed at Q25 with fastp and processed into clonotypes with MiXCR by TCRdb, which kept only in-frame beta chains. A single entry per CDR3 protein holds the most common genes and DNA from its merged rows. These V and J calls are TCRdb output, not the study's own analysis. The sample table contains some 260,000 distinct CDR3 sequences; only one count was recorded for roughly 17% of them. The top ten hold approximately 3.5% of the sample.

As for this clonotype: Its cognate antigen has yet to be identified. The input lacks base qualities; no much larger clone sits a single base away.

The chain is made from TRBV18 and TRBJ2-2; the D gene identity is not certain. This receptor was identified in a young man who had mild COVID-19 (a few samples of this study predate the infection). The sample titles of this study are shuffled in the database, so cell type and time point are left out; the donor was told from shared clones. Material: PBMCs or a T cell subset sorted from them (not recorded which). The CDR3 loop reads CASSPRAEYTGELFF. DNA sequence: TGTGCCAGCTCACCACGGGCCGAGTACACCGGGGAGCTGTTTTTT. This CDR3, with the reference TRBV18 and TRBJ2-2 proteins standing in past its ends, gives the full variable domain NAGVMQNPRHLVRRRGQEARLRCSPMKGHSHVYWYRQLPEEGLKFMVYLQKENIIDESGMPKERFSAEFPKEGPSILRIQQVVRGDSAAYFCASSPRAEYTGELFFGEGSRLTVL.